Below, 32 T cell receptor beta chains from the same sample are listed, as sequenced in a study of T cell responses to AZD1222 COVID-19 vaccine (dated by TCRdb to 2020 to 2022). Library preparation was by the immunoSEQ multiplex PCR assay. Not all clones reach the TCRdb copy of this immuneACCESS table, which keeps in-frame sequences only. Checked studies attribute under half of the gap to unresolved V genes and leave the rest unexplained. Present in this sample are about 140,000 clones, just over 85% of which were seen just once. The ten top clones hold 3% to 4.5% of the sample. The sample's time point label, in plain terms: baseline before first vaccination. The sequencing used peripheral blood, collected on day 0 of AZD1222 vaccination. The source is an adult in good health.

The chain links TRBV2 to TRBJ1-5; perhaps TRBD1 as D (5 bases). The CDR3 extends over 15 amino acids. Trimming removed 3 bases at V and 0 bases at J, with 9 bases between. Germline V lookup: CDR1 SNHLY, CDR2 FYNNEI. The CDR3 DNA follows: TGTGCCAGCAGTGAGGGGGGAAATAGCAATCAGCCCCAGCATTTT. As protein: CASSEGGNSNQPQHF. The variable domain in full, with the rest retrieved from reference TRBV2 and TRBJ1-5, is EPEVTQTPSHQVTQMGQEVILRCVPISNHLYFYWYRQILGQKVEFLVSFYNNEISEKSEIFDDQFSVERPDGSNFTLKIRSTKLEDSAMYFCASSEGGNSNQPQHFGDGTRLSIL.

The chain carries TRBV24-1 and TRBJ2-7; TRBD2 aligns across 10 bases. CDR1 KGHDR and CDR2 SFDVKD come from the germline V gene. The CDR3 has 14 amino acids. Trimming removed 3 bases from V and 3 bases from J; junction bases left unmatched: 1. The chain's CDR3 is CATSDGTSDYEQYF. CDR3 nucleotides: TGTGCCACCAGTGATGGGACTAGCGACTACGAGCAGTACTTC.

About this clone: At one boundary the junction diverges from the germline segment, which might be a read error. J is TRBJ2-2 and V is TRBV3-1 (or the pseudogene TRBV3-2); D remains unclear. This CDR3 contains 14 residues. Germline-derived CDR1 and CDR2 are LGHDT and YNNKEL (reference sequence). The CDR3: CASSPKSKTGELFF. The CDR3 bases are TGTGCCAGCAGCCCCAAGTCGAAGACCGGGGAGCTGTTTTTT.

V and J are TRBV11-2 and TRBJ2-1, with D hard to call. V was pared by 3 bases and J by 5 bases, with 5 bases between. CDR1 and CDR2 (germline): SGHAT, FQNNGV. The CDR3 is 12 amino acids. The CDR3 DNA follows: TGTGCCAGCAGCTTCATACACAATGAGCAGTTCTTC. Protein sequence: CASSFIHNEQFF.

The gene calls are TRBV6-2 or TRBV6-3 and TRBJ2-7, with unresolved D. Germline CDR1 reads MNHEY; CDR2 reads SVGEGT. The germline V and J ends were trimmed by 3 bases and 0 bases, with 9 bases remaining between them. This CDR3 is 14 amino acids long. This CDR3 is CASSYMAVSYEQYF. The CDR3 coding sequence is TGTGCCAGCAGTTATATGGCGGTCTCCTACGAGCAGTACTTC.

The chain is built from TRBV28 and TRBJ2-7; D not certain. The V gene lost 7 bases and the J gene lost 3 bases, with 7 bases spanning the gap. Germline CDR1 MDHEN, CDR2 SYDVKM. The CDR3 is 11 residues long. The CDR3 coding sequence is TGTGCCAGCAAAGGGCTCTACGAGCAGTACTTC. The encoded protein is CASKGLYEQYF.

In the case of this clone: Other DNA sequences in the same sample also yield this CDR3. This chain links TRBV4-3 with TRBJ1-3; D is unclear. Trimming cost V 3 bases and J 4 bases, with 4 bases left between them. The CDR3 runs 12 residues. CDR1 LGHNA and CDR2 YSLEER come from the germline V gene. CDR3 sequence (DNA): TGCGCCAGCAGCCAGGCCGGAAACACCATATATTTT. It codes for CASSQAGNTIYF.

This rearrangement joins TRBV5-6 to TRBJ2-1; a possible D gene is TRBD2 (6 bases). CDR1 is SGHDT and CDR2 is YYEEEE in the germline V gene. CDR3 length: 16 residues. V lost 4 bases, J lost 7 bases, and 21 bases lay in between. CDR3 nucleotides: TGTGCCAGCAGCCCTAAGCGGGCCTACCGTCCGAATGAGCAGTTCTTC. It codes for CASSPKRAYRPNEQFF.

The chain combines TRBV2 with TRBJ2-5; 7 nucleotides line up with TRBD1. CDR3 length: 14 residues. Germline values: CDR1 SNHLY, CDR2 FYNNEI. V lost 4 bases, J lost 1 base, and 3 bases stayed unmatched. CDR3 in DNA: TGTGCCAGCAGTGGGGACAGACCCCAAGAGACCCAGTACTTC. Translated, it gives CASSGDRPQETQYF.

This clone was seen a few times. This chain connects TRBV4-1 to TRBJ1-5; D may be TRBD1 (5 bases). The CDR3 has 15 residues. Germline CDR1 reads MGHRA; CDR2 reads YSYEKL. V was trimmed by 4 bases and J by 1 base, leaving 11 bases between them. The CDR3 region is CASSPRQISNQPQHF. CDR3 sequence (DNA): TGCGCCAGCAGCCCGAGACAGATCAGCAATCAGCCCCAGCATTTT.

The chain recombines TRBV6-2 or TRBV6-3 with TRBJ1-5; tentatively, D is TRBD1 (6 bases). Trimming took 5 bases from V and 3 from J, leaving 14 bases between them. CDR1 and CDR2 from the germline V gene are MNHEY and SVGEGT. This CDR3 comprises 15 residues. In DNA, the CDR3 is TGTGCCAGCAGTACTCTCTACAGGGACAATCAGCCCCAGCATTTT. It codes for CASSTLYRDNQPQHF.

The V call is TRBV28, the J call TRBJ1-3; the match to TRBD1 covers 7 bases. The CDR3 runs 15 residues. V dropped 10 bases and J dropped 4; count of bases not matched to a gene: 13. Germline V gene data show CDR1 as MDHEN and CDR2 as SYDVKM. This CDR3 is CATYRGGASGNTIYF. The CDR3 region has the DNA TGTGCCACCTACCGAGGGGGCGCATCCGGAAACACCATATATTTT.

The chain links TRBV12-5 to TRBJ2-1; TRBD2 matches 11 bases. With V trimmed by 3 bases and J by 8 bases, 9 bases remained unmatched. The CDR3 covers 16 residues. CDR1 LGHNT and CDR2 FRNRAP come from the germline V gene. CDR3 residues: CASGLQLAGDGYEQFF. The CDR3 DNA reads TGTGCTAGTGGTTTACAACTAGCGGGAGATGGCTATGAGCAGTTCTTC.

The chain uses TRBV6-1 and TRBJ1-1; D is uncertain. The CDR3 loop spans 14 amino acids. In germline, CDR1 is MNHNS, CDR2 SASEGT. V lost 5 bases and J lost 2, with 12 bases in between. CDR3 coding DNA: TGTGCCAGCAGTTTCCCCGACGGTAACACTGAAGCTTTCTTT. As protein: CASSFPDGNTEAFF.

This chain connects TRBV3-1 (or the pseudogene TRBV3-2) to TRBJ2-1, with D unclear. The CDR3 has 16 amino acids. CDR1 and CDR2 from the germline V gene are LGHDT and YNNKEL (reference sequence). Trimming took 2 bases from V and 0 from J, leaving 11 bases between them. CDR3 bases: TGTGCCAGCAGCCAAACAAAGGACGACTCCTACAATGAGCAGTTCTTC. It codes for CASSQTKDDSYNEQFF.

The chain joins TRBV6-5 to TRBJ2-7, with 8 bases identical to TRBD1. V shed 6 bases and J 4 bases; nucleotides not matched to a gene: 5. The CDR3 sequence is 13 residues long. Germline CDR1 reads MNHEY; CDR2 reads SVGAGI. In DNA, the CDR3 is TGTGCCAGCAGAGGACAGGGCGGTTACGAGCAGTACTTC. Translation gives CASRGQGGYEQYF.

J is TRBJ2-5 and V is TRBV10-3; TRBD1 might be the D (5 bases). The V and J ends lost 5 bases and 2 bases respectively, with 12 bases between them. Germline V CDR1 and CDR2: ENHRY, SYGVKD. This CDR3 is built from 14 residues. Here the CDR3 DNA reads TGTGCCATCAGTCCAATAGGGGATCAAGAGACCCAGTACTTC. This codes for CAISPIGDQETQYF.

The V and J genes are TRBV23-1 and TRBJ2-4; 8 bases fit TRBD1. TRBV23-1 is an ORF; its function is uncertain. The CDR3 is 19 amino acids. Trimming cost V 5 bases and J 3 bases; bases outside gene matches: 18. The CDR3 protein is CASSGDRQEDRADKNIQYF. Here the CDR3 DNA reads TGCGCCAGCAGTGGGGACCGACAGGAGGACAGGGCAGACAAAAACATTCAGTACTTC.

The genes are TRBV5-1 and TRBJ2-7, with TRBD1 matching over 9 bases. The J segment lost 4 bases and the V segment lost 2 bases, leaving 4 bases of the junction unmatched. The CDR3 is 14 amino acids. Germline CDR1 SGHRS, CDR2 YFSETQ. In nucleotides, the CDR3 is TGCGCCAGCAGCTTTCAGGACAGGGGATACGAGCAGTACTTC. It is translated as CASSFQDRGYEQYF.

The chain is built from TRBV5-1 and TRBJ2-3; 7 nucleotides line up with TRBD1. The CDR3 sequence is 15 residues long. Germline V lookup: CDR1 SGHRS, CDR2 YFSETQ. Trimming at V came to 4 bases and at J to 0 bases, leaving 5 bases not matched to a gene. CDR3 in DNA: TGCGCCAGCAGCCCTGGGGGACAGAGCACAGATACGCAGTATTTT. It specifies CASSPGGQSTDTQYF. Drawing the rest from reference TRBV5-1 and TRBJ2-3, the complete variable domain is KAGVTQTPRYLIKTRGQQVTLSCSPISGHRSVSWYQQTPGQGLQFLFEYFSETQRNKGNFPGRFSGRQFSNSRSEMNVSTLELGDSALYLCASSPGGQSTDTQYFGPGTRLTVL.

V is TRBV9 and J is TRBJ2-1; D is tentatively TRBD1 or TRBD2 (5 bases each). V was pared by 0 bases and J by 3 bases, with 10 bases between. Per the germline V gene, CDR1 is SGDLS and CDR2 is YYNGEE. The CDR3 spans 15 residues. The CDR3 spells CASSVARDHYNEQFF. CDR3 nucleotide sequence: TGTGCCAGCAGCGTAGCTCGGGACCACTACAATGAGCAGTTCTTC.

DNA for the CDR3: TGCAGCGTTGAGGGGGGAGACTATGGCTACACCTTC. Translation gives CSVEGGDYGYTF. The chain joins TRBV29-1 to TRBJ1-2, with a tentative D call TRBD1 (5 bases). Germline CDR1 and CDR2: SQVTM and ANQGSEA. V dropped 3 bases and J dropped 3 bases, with 8 bases sitting between them. The CDR3 has 12 amino acids.

The J gene is TRBJ2-7, the V gene TRBV5-6, with D unresolved. V was shortened by 0 bases and J by 2 bases, with 3 bases between the two germline ends. Looked up from germline, CDR1 is SGHDT and CDR2 is YYEEEE. The CDR3 has 12 amino acids. The CDR3 is CASSLDAYEQYF. For the CDR3, the DNA is TGTGCCAGCAGCTTGGATGCCTACGAGCAGTACTTC.

This rearrangement joins TRBV29-1 to TRBJ2-1; D uncertain. Trimming took off 2 bases at V and 10 bases at J, with 15 bases between the two ends. Germline CDR1 reads SQVTM; CDR2 reads ANQGSEA. The CDR3 runs to 13 residues. DNA of the CDR3: TGCAGCGTTGAACTCTCTGGTGACGGGGAGCAGTTCTTC. It encodes CSVELSGDGEQFF.

The chain has TRBV7-7 and TRBJ2-2; no firm D call. Germline CDR1 and CDR2: SSHAT and FNYEAQ (reference sequence). There are 15 residues in the CDR3. V lost 5 bases and J 0 bases, leaving 10 bases between the germline ends. The CDR3 bases are TGTGCCAGCAGCCCCTATCCTACGAACACCGGGGAGCTGTTTTTT. It is translated as CASSPYPTNTGELFF.

The V call is TRBV27, the J call TRBJ2-1; D is possibly TRBD2 (6 bases). Germline V gene data show CDR1 as MNHEY and CDR2 as SMNVEV (reference sequence). The ends were cut back, 10 bases at V and 2 bases at J, with 21 bases in the middle. This CDR3 is built from 16 residues. Written as DNA, the CDR3 is TGTGCCACCAAGACTGAAGCTAGCGTCACCTACAATGAGCAGTTCTTC. Protein sequence: CATKTEASVTYNEQFF.

The chain links TRBV9 to TRBJ2-1; the D is unclear. Trimming removed 0 bases from V and 5 bases from J, with 9 bases in between. Germline values: CDR1 SGDLS, CDR2 YYNGEE. This CDR3 is 14 amino acids long. CDR3 sequence reads: CASSVVSQNNEQFF. The CDR3 nucleotides are TGTGCCAGCAGCGTAGTGTCACAAAACAATGAGCAGTTCTTC.

The gene calls are TRBV6-2 or TRBV6-3 and TRBJ1-2; TRBD1 matches at 9 bases. Germline V gene data show CDR1 as MNHEY and CDR2 as SVGEGT. The CDR3 is 18 residues long. After removal of 2 bases from V and 7 bases from J, the junction contained 17 bases not matched to a gene. This CDR3 reads CASSYPRDRAPLERGYTF. The CDR3 bases are TGTGCCAGCAGTTACCCCCGGGACAGGGCGCCCCTGGAGCGTGGCTACACCTTC.

As concerns this clone: A read error may be the cause here, since a much bigger clone is one base away. Within the sample, other DNA sequences also encode this same CDR3. The chain employs TRBV2 and TRBJ1-1; unclear D gene. Per the germline V gene, CDR1 is SNHLY and CDR2 is FYNNEI. Deletions cut 10 bases from V and 1 base from J, with 7 bases between. The CDR3 length is 11 residues. DNA for the CDR3: TGTGCCACTACAACGAACACTGAAGCTTTCTTT. This translates into CATTTNTEAFF.

This rearrangement joins TRBV5-4 to TRBJ1-4; 7 nucleotides align to TRBD1. V shed 2 bases, J shed 2 bases, and the junction held 3 bases outside the gene matches. Germline V gene data show CDR1 as SGHNT and CDR2 as YYREEE (reference sequence). CDR3 size: 15 residues. In DNA, the CDR3 is TGTGCCAGCAGCTTTGACAGGGCCACTAATGAAAAACTGTTTTTT. This translates into CASSFDRATNEKLFF.

This clone was counted a few times. Within the sample, other DNA sequences also encode this same CDR3. The chain links TRBV28 to TRBJ2-7; D is possibly TRBD2 (6 bases). With 5 bases removed from V and 0 bases from J, the gap between germline ends came to 8 bases. CDR1 is MDHEN and CDR2 is SYDVKM in the germline V gene. This CDR3 has 13 residues. The chain's CDR3 is CASSPGSSYEQYF. The DNA for the CDR3 is TGTGCCAGCAGTCCCGGGAGCTCCTACGAGCAGTACTTC. Based on the CDR3 plus reference TRBV28 and TRBJ2-7, the full variable domain is DVKVTQSSRYLVKRTGEKVFLECVQDMDHENMFWYRQDPGLGLRLIYFSYDVKMKEKGDIPEGYSVSREKKERFSLILESASTNQTSMYLCASSPGSSYEQYFGPGTRLTVT.

CDR3 loop: CASSIGYGYTF. CDR3 bases: TGTGCCAGTAGTATCGGGTATGGCTACACCTTC. The chain combines TRBV19 with TRBJ1-2; D is uncertain. Germline assignment: CDR1 LNHDA and CDR2 SQIVND (reference sequence). V was clipped by 3 bases and J by 5 bases, with 4 bases between them. The CDR3 runs to 11 residues.